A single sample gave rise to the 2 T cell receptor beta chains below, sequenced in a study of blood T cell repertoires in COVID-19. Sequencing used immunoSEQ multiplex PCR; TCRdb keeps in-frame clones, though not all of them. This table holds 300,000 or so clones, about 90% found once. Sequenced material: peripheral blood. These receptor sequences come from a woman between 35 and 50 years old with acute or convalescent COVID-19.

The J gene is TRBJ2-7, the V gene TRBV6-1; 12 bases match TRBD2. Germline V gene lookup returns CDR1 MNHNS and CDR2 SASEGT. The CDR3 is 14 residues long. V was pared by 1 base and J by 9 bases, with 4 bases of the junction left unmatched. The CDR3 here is CASSEVLAGGRQYV. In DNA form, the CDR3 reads TGTGCCAGCAGTGAAGTACTAGCGGGGGGCCGGCAGTACGTC.

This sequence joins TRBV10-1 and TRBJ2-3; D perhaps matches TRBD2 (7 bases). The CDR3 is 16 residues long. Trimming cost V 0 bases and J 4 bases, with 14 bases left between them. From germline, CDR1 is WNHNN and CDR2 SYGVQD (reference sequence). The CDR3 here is CASSESSGGGADTQYF. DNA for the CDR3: TGCGCCAGCAGTGAGTCGTCGGGGGGCGGCGCAGATACGCAGTATTTT.